This TCR beta chain was profiled in a study of patients and donors after allogeneic stem cell transplantation. In this sample, this clonotype turned up a few times. The V and J ends lost 6 bases and 2 bases respectively, with 10 bases between them. CDR3 size: 14 residues. Per the germline V gene, CDR1 is MNHNS and CDR2 is SASEGT. TCRdb reanalysed the RT-PCR reads using MiXCR and keeps one entry per CDR3 protein. The sample shows 920,000 or so distinct CDR3 sequences, about a sixth of them seen only once. Material: blood, either unsorted or a sorted T cell fraction (not recorded which). The chain joins TRBV6-1 to TRBJ2-2; D might be TRBD1 (5 bases). This receptor was identified in a human donor who was either an allogeneic HSCT recipient or a stem cell or donor lymphocyte infusion donor (not recorded which). It is not recorded whose cells these are; they may come from a transplant donor. Here the CDR3 reads CASSPGINTGELFF. The DNA of the CDR3 is TGTGCCAGCAGCCCAGGGATTAACACCGGGGAGCTGTTTTTT.